Listed below are T cell receptor beta chains from one sample, sequenced in a study of T cells expressing NK-cell markers. From its re-call of the 5' RACE reads, TCRdb lists each CDR3 protein once, without DNA. The table counts roughly 420,000 distinct CDR3 sequences; 7.3% lies in the top ten. The sample was blood T cells: a sorted CD56 or NKG2C T cell subset, CD4+ or CD8+ T cells, or bulk PBMC T cells (not recorded which). Receptors were obtained from a woman aged 18 to 69 in good health. Both conserved end residues are part of each CDR3.

TRBJ2-5 | TRBV15 | CATSRDSRTQYF
TRBJ2-5 | TRBV27 | CASRGLTQETQYF
TRBJ2-7 | TRBV6-4 | CASSALGRAYEQYF
TRBJ1-5 | TRBV28 | CASSYRGLNQPQHF
TRBJ2-7 | TRBV27 | CASSRGTGTGSYEQYF
TRBJ2-2 | TRBV2 | CASNGGFGTGELFF
TRBJ1-1 | TRBV6-2/TRBV6-3 | CASSYSKGFKFF
TRBJ2-5 | TRBV7-9 | CASSQDSHQETQYF
TRBJ2-3 | TRBV20-1 | CSARGEGWPDTQYF
TRBJ2-2 | TRBV6-2/TRBV6-3 | CASSSAGTGGGELFF
TRBJ2-3 | TRBV28 | CASSLLRDTQYF
TRBJ2-1 | TRBV5-1 | CASSLVLAGGGEQFF
TRBJ2-5 | TRBV7-9 | CASSSPPQETQYF
TRBJ2-2 | TRBV5-4 | CASSSGQGVPTGELFF
TRBJ2-7 | TRBV6-1 | CASSQISTGFGYEQYF
TRBJ2-2 | TRBV6-1 | CASSIRGTLFSNTGELFF
TRBJ2-7 | TRBV6-2/TRBV6-3 | CASSYIHGTSGTLYEQYF
TRBJ2-1 | TRBV10-3 | CAISRRGYYNEQFF
TRBJ2-1 | TRBV20-1 | CSAIKTSGVYNEQFF
TRBJ2-5 | TRBV20-1 | CSAREGLSAIQETQYF
TRBJ2-3 | TRBV12-3/TRBV12-4 | CASSLRLAGGHTLDTQYF
TRBJ1-3 | TRBV5-1 | CASSLTGEGITIYF
TRBJ2-1 | TRBV20-1 | CSASTPVEQFF
TRBJ2-1 | TRBV12-3/TRBV12-4 | CASSDPGNEQFF
TRBJ1-5 | TRBV9 | CASSVGPYDDQPQHF
TRBJ1-1 | TRBV12-3/TRBV12-4 | CASSTAAMNTEAFF
TRBJ2-5 | TRBV9 | CASSVTGDWATQYF
TRBJ2-1 | TRBV2 | CASTLLAGEGNEQFF
TRBJ2-3 | TRBV5-1 | CASSFDGQDKGDTQYF
TRBJ2-3 | TRBV7-6 | CASTPERSTDTQYF
TRBJ2-3 | TRBV7-9 | CASSFAGREDTQYF
TRBJ2-3 | TRBV3-1 | CASSQDVAGGSSGDTQYF